This TCR beta chain was recorded in a study of T cells in Graves' hyperthyroidism and ophthalmopathy. As regards this clonotype: Its specificity is unknown. Given a much more abundant clone one base away, this may be a read error.

V lost 4 bases and J 4 bases, leaving 4 bases between the germline ends. Germline CDR1 is MRHNA and CDR2 is SNTAGT. The length of the CDR3 is 11 residues. From RNA transcripts, TCR beta CDR3 regions were amplified. An initial round of RT-PCR targeting the TCR CDR3 relied on the HTBI primer set. Via MiXCR, TCRdb re-called the multiplex PCR reads, giving one row per CDR3 protein. The profile shows under 300,000 distinct CDR3 sequences, nearly 15% of them singletons. Study-wide points: Ophthalmopathy was distinguished from stable hyperthyroidism by 13 V-J signatures.

At first hyperthyroidism diagnosis, before any ophthalmopathy symptoms, the blood sample was collected. The chain uses TRBV6-4 and TRBJ1-2; D remains ambiguous. Sequenced input: blood. This TCR came from a woman aged 45-65 years with Graves' hyperthyroidism that later progressed to Graves' ophthalmopathy. The CDR3 DNA follows: TGTGCCAGCAGTGCGGGCTATGGCTACACCTTC. Encoded protein: CASSAGYGYTF.